These 18 T cell receptor beta chains share one sample of origin, sequenced in a study of response to subunit inactivated influenza vaccine. TCRdb re-derived calls from the RT-PCR reads in MiXCR, one entry per CDR3 protein. The sample includes around 580,000 distinct CDR3 sequences, 10% to 15% seen only once; the top ten take 9.5% to 13%. The specimen was PBMCs from blood, collected on the day of vaccination. The receptor set was obtained from a man in his fifties or sixties who received an inactivated influenza vaccine.

A word on this clonotype: Mismatch with germline at one junction end may stem from a read error. The chain combines TRBV20-1 with TRBJ1-2, with D possibly matching TRBD1 (5 bases). The CDR3 length is 17 residues. The germline gives CDR1 DFQATT, CDR2 SNEGSKA (reference sequence). The CDR3, as DNA: TGCAGCGCTAACCTAGACCTACCAGGGATGAGGGGCTATGGCTACACCTTC. This sequence encodes CSANLDLPGMRGYGYTF.

This clonotype was found many times. This chain connects TRBV29-1 to TRBJ2-2; a possible D gene is TRBD2 (5 bases). Germline V gene lookup returns CDR1 SQVTM and CDR2 ANQGSEA. The CDR3 extends over 13 amino acids. V lost 6 bases to trimming and J lost 5 bases, with 13 bases between them. CDR3 nucleotides: TGCAGCGTCAGGACTCCCCTAACCGGGGAGCTGTTTTTT. Translation: CSVRTPLTGELFF.

The chain combines TRBV5-1 with TRBJ1-2; 7 nucleotides agree with TRBD1. Germline V gene lookup returns CDR1 SGHRS and CDR2 YFSETQ. V trimming: 3 bases; J trimming: 4 bases; junction bases outside the gene matches: 3. This CDR3 spans 13 amino acids. The CDR3 protein is CASSSGQIYGYTF. The CDR3 nucleotides are TGCGCCAGCAGCTCGGGACAGATCTATGGCTACACCTTC.

This clonotype was seen more than once but under ten times. Here the CDR3 DNA reads TGTGCCAGCAGCTTGTATCGGGAGGTGTCCTACAATGAGCAGTTCTTC. Its translation is CASSLYREVSYNEQFF. V usage is TRBV7-3 and J usage is TRBJ2-1, with 7 bases that match TRBD2. The CDR3 runs to 16 residues. Trimming took 3 bases from V and 1 from J; bases not matched to a gene: 6. CDR1 SGHTA and CDR2 FQGTGA come from the germline V gene.

This clonotype was counted ten times or more. The V and J genes are TRBV5-1 and TRBJ2-1; 12 bases are shared with TRBD2. Unmatched junction bases numbered 3, after V lost 7 bases and J lost 4 bases. Germline V gives CDR1 SGHRS, CDR2 YFSETQ. The CDR3 is made up of 14 amino acids. The CDR3 loop reads CASRTSGEYNEQFF. CDR3 nucleotides: TGCGCCAGCCGGACTAGCGGGGAGTACAATGAGCAGTTCTTC. Supplemented by reference TRBV5-1 and TRBJ2-1, the full variable domain reads KAGVTQTPRYLIKTRGQQVTLSCSPISGHRSVSWYQQTPGQGLQFLFEYFSETQRNKGNFPGRFSGRQFSNSRSEMNVSTLELGDSALYLCASRTSGEYNEQFFGPGTRLTVL.

This clonotype was counted between two and nine times. The chain couples TRBV20-1 to TRBJ2-7, with 9 bases that match TRBD1. The CDR3 totals 13 residues. Germline V gene sequence: CDR1 DFQATT, CDR2 SNEGSKA (reference sequence). Here the CDR3 reads CTTGGTGKEEQYF. In DNA form, the CDR3 reads TGCACTACTGGGGGGACAGGGAAGGAGGAGCAGTACTTC.

This clonotype was seen ten or more times. The rearrangement uses TRBV12-3 or TRBV12-4 and TRBJ1-1, with TRBD1 as a possible D gene (5 bases). The ends were cut back, 7 bases at V and 4 bases at J, with 13 bases in the middle. The CDR3 consists of 13 residues. DNA for the CDR3: TGTGCCAGCACCCGGGGGGAGGGCACTGAAGCTTTCTTT. Its protein product is CASTRGEGTEAFF.

This clonotype was seen at least ten times. The rearrangement joins TRBV5-1 to TRBJ2-2; D unresolved. Between the trimmed V and J ends, which lost 4 bases and 0 bases, there was a span of 16 bases. The CDR3 runs 17 residues. Germline CDR1 is SGHRS and CDR2 is YFSETQ. CDR3 sequence reads: CASSPLLSAANTGELFF. The CDR3 nucleotides read TGCGCCAGCAGCCCTCTCTTATCTGCCGCGAACACCGGGGAGCTGTTTTTT.

In this sample, this clonotype turned up a few times. V usage is TRBV12-3 or TRBV12-4 and J usage is TRBJ1-1; TRBD1 matches at 7 bases. The CDR3 extends over 12 amino acids. V shed 5 bases and J 8 bases; nucleotides not matched to a gene: 5. CDR3 residues: CASSALQGEAFF. The CDR3 nucleotides read TGTGCCAGCAGTGCATTACAGGGGGAAGCTTTCTTT.

A note on this clonotype: A much bigger clone sits one base away, suggesting this may be a read error. The chain links TRBV12-3 or TRBV12-4 to TRBJ2-1; possibly TRBD2 for D (7 bases). Trimming took off 6 bases at V and 8 bases at J, with 20 bases between the two ends. The CDR3 is 15 amino acids. The CDR3 sequence is CASSLTRGRAYEQFF. DNA of the CDR3: TGTGCCAGCAGCCTAACTAGGGGGAGGGCTTATGAGCAGTTCTTC.

The chain employs TRBV4-2 and TRBJ1-1, with 9 nucleotides matching TRBD1. From germline, CDR1 is LGHNA and CDR2 YNFKEQ. This CDR3 region has 13 residues. V shed 6 bases and J 5 bases; nucleotides not matched to a gene: 4. This CDR3 is CASRTDRGTEAFF. In DNA, the CDR3 is TGTGCCAGCAGAACCGACAGGGGGACTGAAGCTTTCTTT.

The chain uses TRBV7-9 and TRBJ2-7; 12 bases align to TRBD2. With V trimmed by 1 base and J by 6 bases, 7 bases remained unmatched. Germline V lookup: CDR1 SEHNR, CDR2 FQNEAQ (reference sequence). The CDR3 spans 16 residues. CDR3 sequence reads: CASSLGPGLAGSEQYF. CDR3 DNA sequence: TGTGCCAGCAGCTTAGGGCCCGGACTAGCGGGAAGCGAGCAGTACTTC.

V and J are TRBV7-2 and TRBJ2-1, with TRBD2 identical over 8 bases. Germline-derived CDR1 and CDR2 are SGHTA and FQGNSA. V shed 0 bases and J 4 bases; nucleotides not matched to a gene: 5. The CDR3 runs to 16 residues. The CDR3, as DNA: TGTGCCAGCAGCTTAGCGTCAGCGGGGGCATACAATGAGCAGTTCTTC. Translating it yields CASSLASAGAYNEQFF.

This chain connects TRBV4-1 to TRBJ1-4; D is perhaps TRBD1 (6 bases). Germline V gene sequence: CDR1 MGHRA, CDR2 YSYEKL. The CDR3 has 14 residues. Between the trimmed V and J ends, which lost 2 bases and 7 bases, there was a span of 11 bases. The CDR3 DNA is TGCGCCAGCAGCCAACCGGGACAACGTGAAAAACTGTTTTTT. Encoded protein: CASSQPGQREKLFF.

This clonotype appeared many times. V gene TRBV3-1 combines with J gene TRBJ2-3; weak D call: TRBD1 (5 bases). The germline V gene encodes CDR1 LGHDT and CDR2 YNNKEL (reference sequence). Between the trimmed V and J ends, which lost 1 base and 3 bases, there was a span of 14 bases. This CDR3 is 16 amino acids long. This CDR3 is CASSQGGLYPTDTQYF. The CDR3 DNA follows: TGTGCCAGCAGCCAAGGGGGCCTGTACCCTACAGATACGCAGTATTTT.

This clonotype has just a few counts. The rearrangement uses TRBV28 and TRBJ1-4; 7 positions match TRBD1. This CDR3 is 15 amino acids long. In germline, CDR1 is MDHEN, CDR2 SYDVKM. V lost 8 bases, J lost 4 bases, and 10 bases stayed unmatched. The CDR3, as DNA: TGTGCCAGCTCCACGGGGGGACAGTATAATGAAAAACTGTTTTTT. It translates to CASSTGGQYNEKLFF.

This clonotype showed up just a few times. The chain has TRBV7-9 and TRBJ2-1, with 8 bases fitting TRBD1. The germline V gene has CDR1 SEHNR and CDR2 FQNEAQ (reference sequence). The CDR3 extends over 16 amino acids. The V and J ends lost 5 bases and 7 bases, in that order; junction bases with no gene match: 13. This CDR3 reads CASSPWGRGRLNEQFF. Here the CDR3 DNA reads TGTGCCAGCAGCCCTTGGGGCAGGGGGCGCCTAAATGAGCAGTTCTTC. Variable domain in full (rest from reference TRBV7-9 and TRBJ2-1): DTGVSQNPRHKITKRGQNVTFRCDPISEHNRLYWYRQTLGQGPEFLTYFQNEAQLEKSRLLSDRFSAERPKGSFSTLEIQRTEQGDSAMYLCASSPWGRGRLNEQFFGPGTRLTVL.

The chain joins TRBV5-1 to TRBJ2-5; D uncertain. The CDR3 has 15 residues. The germline V and J ends were trimmed by 0 bases and 3 bases, with 12 bases remaining between them. CDR1 and CDR2 from the germline V gene are SGHRS and YFSETQ. CDR3 bases: TGCGCCAGCAGCTTGGATCCAAACGCGAAAGAGACCCAGTACTTC. This codes for CASSLDPNAKETQYF.